This T cell receptor (beta chain) was documented in a study of T cell repertoires in cytomegalovirus infection. Study information: CMV epitopes in the study were HLA-C-restricted (recently identified) and HLA-B-restricted (well studied). The public TCR beta signatures pointed to both CMV infection and matching HLA type. Study-wide results and limits: Of the TCR beta families, the public ones yielded a cumulative frequency that identified carriers of CMV plus the relevant HLA. Ex vivo responses were dominated by HLA-C-restricted CMV-specific TCR beta clonotypes.

In regard to this clonotype: The antigen is not known.

MiXCR, run by TCRdb on the reads, gives a single entry per CDR3 protein. The data show 370,000 or so distinct CDR3 sequences, about 35% seen once. The sample in question was cultured PBMCs, obtained from culture after CMV antigen stimulation. The receptor comes from a human donor in good health (CMV status not recorded). Some clones in this sample may be carry-over from other donors' samples.

CDR3 sequence reads: CASSARLANNNEQFF. The CDR3 nucleotides are TGTGCCAGCAGTGCGCGACTAGCAAACAACAATGAGCAGTTCTTC. This chain connects TRBV12-3 or TRBV12-4 to TRBJ2-1, with 7 bases lining up with TRBD2. The V gene end was trimmed by 5 bases and the J gene end by 5 bases; junction bases not matched to a gene: 9. The CDR3 contains 15 residues.